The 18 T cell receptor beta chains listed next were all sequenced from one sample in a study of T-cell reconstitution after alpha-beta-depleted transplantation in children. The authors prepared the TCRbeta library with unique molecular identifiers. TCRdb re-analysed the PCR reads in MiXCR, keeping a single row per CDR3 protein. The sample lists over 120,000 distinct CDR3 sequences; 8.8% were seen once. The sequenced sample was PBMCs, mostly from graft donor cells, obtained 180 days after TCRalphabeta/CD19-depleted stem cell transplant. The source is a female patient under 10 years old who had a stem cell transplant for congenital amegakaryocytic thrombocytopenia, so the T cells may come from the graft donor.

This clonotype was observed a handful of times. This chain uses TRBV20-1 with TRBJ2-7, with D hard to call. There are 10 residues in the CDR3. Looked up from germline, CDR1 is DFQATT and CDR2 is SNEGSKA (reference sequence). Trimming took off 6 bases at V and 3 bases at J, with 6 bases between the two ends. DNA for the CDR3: TGCAGTGCCAACAGCTACGAGCAGTACTTC. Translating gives CSANSYEQYF.

The CDR3 region has the DNA TGCAGCGTGGGGGCGGGGGGGGATCAGCCCCAGCATTTT. It encodes CSVGAGGDQPQHF. The chain has TRBV29-1 and TRBJ1-5; TRBD1 is a possible D gene (6 bases). Germline V lookup: CDR1 SQVTM, CDR2 ANQGSEA. This CDR3 comprises 13 residues. Trimming removed 6 bases at V and 5 bases at J, with 14 bases between.

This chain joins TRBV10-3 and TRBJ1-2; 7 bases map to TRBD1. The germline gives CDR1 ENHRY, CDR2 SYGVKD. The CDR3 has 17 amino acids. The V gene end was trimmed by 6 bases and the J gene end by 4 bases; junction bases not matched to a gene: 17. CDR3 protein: CAISEREPGQKSYGYTF. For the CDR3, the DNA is TGTGCCATCAGCGAGAGGGAACCGGGACAGAAAAGCTATGGCTACACCTTC.

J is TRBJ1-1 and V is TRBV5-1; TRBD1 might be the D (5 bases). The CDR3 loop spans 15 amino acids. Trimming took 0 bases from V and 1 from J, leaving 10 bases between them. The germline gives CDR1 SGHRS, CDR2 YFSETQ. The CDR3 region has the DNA TGCGCCAGCAGCTTGGAAGGGGCGCGGAACACTGAAGCTTTCTTT. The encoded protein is CASSLEGARNTEAFF. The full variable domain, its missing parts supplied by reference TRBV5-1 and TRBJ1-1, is KAGVTQTPRYLIKTRGQQVTLSCSPISGHRSVSWYQQTPGQGLQFLFEYFSETQRNKGNFPGRFSGRQFSNSRSEMNVSTLELGDSALYLCASSLEGARNTEAFFGQGTRLTVV.

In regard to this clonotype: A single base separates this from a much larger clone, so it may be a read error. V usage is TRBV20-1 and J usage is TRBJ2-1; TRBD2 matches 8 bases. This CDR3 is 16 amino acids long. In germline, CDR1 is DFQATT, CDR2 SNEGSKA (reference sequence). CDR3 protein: CCAGLISGTSYNEQFF. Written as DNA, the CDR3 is TGCTGTGCGGGCCTTATTAGCGGGACCTCCTACAATGAGCAGTTCTTC.

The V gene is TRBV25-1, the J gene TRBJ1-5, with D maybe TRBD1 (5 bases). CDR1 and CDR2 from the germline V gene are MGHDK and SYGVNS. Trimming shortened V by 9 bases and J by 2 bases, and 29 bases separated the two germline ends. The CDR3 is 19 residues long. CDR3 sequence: CASPGCRVLGSFGNQPQHF. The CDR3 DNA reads TGTGCCAGTCCAGGGTGCAGGGTATTGGGGTCATTTGGCAATCAGCCCCAGCATTTT.

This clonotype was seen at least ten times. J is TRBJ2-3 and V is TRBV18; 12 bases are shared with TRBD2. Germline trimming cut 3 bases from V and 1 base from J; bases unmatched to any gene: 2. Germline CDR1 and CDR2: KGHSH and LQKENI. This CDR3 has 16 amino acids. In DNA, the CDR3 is TGTGCCAGCTCACCCCGGACTAGCGGGGGCACAGATACGCAGTATTTT. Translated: CASSPRTSGGTDTQYF.

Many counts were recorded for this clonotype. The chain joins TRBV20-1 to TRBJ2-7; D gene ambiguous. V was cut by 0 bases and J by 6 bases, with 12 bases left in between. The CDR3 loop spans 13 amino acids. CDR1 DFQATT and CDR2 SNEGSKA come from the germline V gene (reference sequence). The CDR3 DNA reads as TGCAGTGCTAGAGACGTCTACAGTTTCGAGCAGTACTTC. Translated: CSARDVYSFEQYF.

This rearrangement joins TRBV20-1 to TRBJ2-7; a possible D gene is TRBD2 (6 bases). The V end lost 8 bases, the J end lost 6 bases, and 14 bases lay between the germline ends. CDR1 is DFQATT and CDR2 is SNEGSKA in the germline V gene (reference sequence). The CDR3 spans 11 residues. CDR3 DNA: TGCAGTCTCGCCTGGGGGGTCGAGCAGTACTTC. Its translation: CSLAWGVEQYF.

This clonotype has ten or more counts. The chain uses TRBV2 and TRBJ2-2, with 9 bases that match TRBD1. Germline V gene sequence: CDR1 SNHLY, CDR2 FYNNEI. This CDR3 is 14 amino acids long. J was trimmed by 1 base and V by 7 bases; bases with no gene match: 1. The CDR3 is CASKGQGNTGELFF. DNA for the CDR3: TGTGCCAGCAAGGGACAGGGGAACACCGGGGAGCTGTTTTTT.

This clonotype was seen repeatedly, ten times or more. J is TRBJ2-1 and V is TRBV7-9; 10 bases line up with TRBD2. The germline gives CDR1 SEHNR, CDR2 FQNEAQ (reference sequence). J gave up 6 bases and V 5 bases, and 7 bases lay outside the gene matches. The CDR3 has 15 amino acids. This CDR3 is CASSRSSGRSNEQFF. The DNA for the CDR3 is TGTGCCAGCAGCCGGTCTAGCGGGAGATCCAATGAGCAGTTCTTC.

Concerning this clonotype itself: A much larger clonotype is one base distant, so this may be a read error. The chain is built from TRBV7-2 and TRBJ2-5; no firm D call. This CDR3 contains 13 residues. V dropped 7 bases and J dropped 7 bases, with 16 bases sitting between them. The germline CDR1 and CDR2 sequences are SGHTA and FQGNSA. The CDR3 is CASNLVGMGTQYF. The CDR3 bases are TGTGCCAGCAACTTGGTGGGGATGGGGACCCAGTACTTC.

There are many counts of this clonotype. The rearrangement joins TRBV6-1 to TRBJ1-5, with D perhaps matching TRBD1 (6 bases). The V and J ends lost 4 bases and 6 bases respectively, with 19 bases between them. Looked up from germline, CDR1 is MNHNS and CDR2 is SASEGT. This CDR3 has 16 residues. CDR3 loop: CASSATWGAGGQPQHF. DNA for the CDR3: TGTGCCAGCAGTGCAACCTGGGGGGCCGGGGGTCAGCCCCAGCATTTT.

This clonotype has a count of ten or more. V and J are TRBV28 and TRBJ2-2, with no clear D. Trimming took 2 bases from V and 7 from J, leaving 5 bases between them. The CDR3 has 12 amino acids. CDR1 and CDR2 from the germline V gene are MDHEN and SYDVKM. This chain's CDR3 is CASSLPDGELFF. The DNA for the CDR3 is TGTGCCAGCAGTTTACCTGACGGGGAGCTGTTTTTT.

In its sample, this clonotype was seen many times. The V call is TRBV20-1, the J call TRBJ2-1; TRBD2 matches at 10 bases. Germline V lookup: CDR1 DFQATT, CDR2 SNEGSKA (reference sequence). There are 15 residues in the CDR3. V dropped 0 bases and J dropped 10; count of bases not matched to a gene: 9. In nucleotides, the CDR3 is TGCAGTGCTAGAGATCGTCTAGCGGGAGTCGGGGAGCAGTTCTTC. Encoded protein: CSARDRLAGVGEQFF.

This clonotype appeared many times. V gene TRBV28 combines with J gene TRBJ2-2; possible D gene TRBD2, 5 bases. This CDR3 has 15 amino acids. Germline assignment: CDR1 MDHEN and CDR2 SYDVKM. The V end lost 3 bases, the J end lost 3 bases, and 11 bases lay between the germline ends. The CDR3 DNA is TGTGCCAGCAGTTTTGGCGGGTTATACACCGGGGAGCTGTTTTTT. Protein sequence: CASSFGGLYTGELFF.

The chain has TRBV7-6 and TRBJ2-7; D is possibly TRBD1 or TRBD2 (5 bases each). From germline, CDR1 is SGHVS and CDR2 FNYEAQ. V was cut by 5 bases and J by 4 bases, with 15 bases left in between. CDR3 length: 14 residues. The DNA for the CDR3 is TGTGCCAGCAGCACCCGGGACCTCGCTTACGAGCAGTACTTC. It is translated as CASSTRDLAYEQYF.

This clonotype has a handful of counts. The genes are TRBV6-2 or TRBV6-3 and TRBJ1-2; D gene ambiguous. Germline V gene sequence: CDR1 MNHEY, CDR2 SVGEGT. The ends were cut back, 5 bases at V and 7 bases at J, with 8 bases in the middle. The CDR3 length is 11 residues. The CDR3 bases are TGTGCCAGCAGTCAGAGTGCTGGCTACACCTTC. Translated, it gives CASSQSAGYTF.